This TCR beta chain was captured in a study of early T cells in non-severe SARS-CoV-2 infection. This clonotype was observed many times. What it recognizes is unknown. The CDR3 has 15 amino acids. V gave up 2 bases and J gave up 2 bases; unmatched junction bases: 7. The germline gives CDR1 DFQATT, CDR2 SNEGSKA (reference sequence). Study observations and caveats: A preference for anti-spike CD8 responses marked VDJdb matching, which missed private and CD4 specificities.

Individual cDNA molecules received unique molecular identifiers during library preparation. TCRdb re-derived calls from the 5' RACE reads in MiXCR, one entry per CDR3 protein. Of approximately 26,000 distinct CDR3 sequences in the sample, approximately 3.9% were seen once. The chain uses TRBV20-1 and TRBJ2-3; 7 bases are a match to TRBD2. Sequenced material: whole blood. This receptor was obtained from an adult who was a healthcare worker with PCR-confirmed SARS-CoV-2 infection or an uninfected control (not recorded which). The CDR3 DNA reads as TGCAGTGCTAGATCCAGGCTAGCGGCCACAGATACGCAGTATTTT. It translates to CSARSRLAATDTQYF.